These 11 T cell receptor beta chains came from one sample sequenced in a study of CD8 T cells in Susac syndrome. Random hexamers served to reverse transcribe about 0.5 to 1 ug RNA. TCRdb re-analysed the immunoSEQ multiplex PCR reads in MiXCR, keeping a single row per CDR3 protein. This sample carries about 150,000 distinct CDR3 sequences, roughly 95% of them seen once, and the ten largest clones take 0.15% to 0.2%. The sequenced material came from CD4+ T cells from PBMCs. The source of these receptors is a human donor with Susac syndrome.

The rearrangement links TRBV29-1 to TRBJ1-1; D not resolved. Germline V gene data show CDR1 as SQVTM and CDR2 as ANQGSEA. Trimming shortened V by 5 bases and J by 0 bases, and 10 bases separated the two germline ends. The length of the CDR3 is 13 residues. The CDR3 region has the DNA TGCAGCGTTAGGGAAAGAATGAACACTGAAGCTTTCTTT. Protein sequence: CSVRERMNTEAFF.

The CDR3 reads CASSEGGTATEAFF. In DNA form, the CDR3 reads TGTGCCAGCAGTGAAGGGGGCACGGCCACTGAAGCTTTCTTT. The rearrangement joins TRBV6-1 to TRBJ1-1; D possibly corresponds to TRBD1 (5 bases). Between the trimmed V and J ends, which lost 1 base and 4 bases, there was a span of 10 bases. This CDR3 region has 14 residues. CDR1 MNHNS and CDR2 SASEGT come from the germline V gene.

The rearrangement uses TRBV3-1 and TRBJ2-1, with D perhaps matching TRBD1 (6 bases). Trimming pared 3 bases from V and 0 bases from J, leaving 9 bases between. This CDR3 has 15 residues. The germline V gene encodes CDR1 LGHDT and CDR2 YNNKEL (reference sequence). As DNA, the CDR3 is TGTGCCAGCAGCCAGACAGGAGGCTCCTACAATGAGCAGTTCTTC. Its protein product is CASSQTGGSYNEQFF.

The gene calls are TRBV24-1 and TRBJ1-2, with D maybe TRBD1 (6 bases). The V end was cut by 0 bases, the J end by 5 bases, with 21 bases between. Germline loops: CDR1 KGHDR, CDR2 SFDVKD. The CDR3 runs 18 residues. CDR3 DNA sequence: TGTGCCACCAGTGATTTGAGTCCCACTCTCGGGACACCGTATGGCTACACCTTC. This translates into CATSDLSPTLGTPYGYTF.

This rearrangement joins TRBV20-1 to TRBJ1-2; the match to TRBD1 covers 7 bases. CDR1 DFQATT and CDR2 SNEGSKA come from the germline V gene (reference sequence). V was pared by 0 bases and J by 4 bases, with 8 bases of the junction left unmatched. This CDR3 is 15 amino acids long. CDR3 in DNA: TGCAGTGCTAGAGATACCCCGGGACAGTTCTATGGCTACACCTTC. Encoded protein: CSARDTPGQFYGYTF.

V is TRBV3-1 and J is TRBJ2-2; 11 bases map to TRBD2. The V segment lost 7 bases and the J segment 7 bases; nucleotides outside the gene matches: 8. The CDR3 spans 15 residues. From germline, CDR1 is LGHDT and CDR2 YNNKEL (reference sequence). CDR3 DNA: TGTGCCAGCACCGCGACTAGCGGGGTTCTCGGGGAGCTGTTTTTT. This sequence encodes CASTATSGVLGELFF.

This chain connects TRBV27 to TRBJ1-4, with D uncertain. V lost 3 bases, J lost 11 bases, and 10 bases lay in between. The germline gives CDR1 MNHEY, CDR2 SMNVEV (reference sequence). This CDR3 contains 12 residues. The CDR3 nucleotides read TGTGCCAGCAGTTTTCGCGGAGGTAAACTGTTTTTT. This translates into CASSFRGGKLFF.

The genes are TRBV11-3 and TRBJ2-3, with 9 bases fitting TRBD2. In germline, CDR1 is SGHNT, CDR2 YENEEA. The CDR3 is 15 amino acids. Trimming removed 5 bases from V and 1 base from J; junction bases left unmatched: 4. CDR3: CASSMRGGGTDTQYF. CDR3 nucleotides: TGTGCCAGCAGCATGCGGGGGGGCGGCACAGATACGCAGTATTTT.

The sample holds one count of this clonotype. This chain uses TRBV7-2 with TRBJ2-7; tentative D call: TRBD1 (5 bases). V lost 3 bases and J 2 bases, leaving 11 bases between the germline ends. Germline V gene data show CDR1 as SGHTA and CDR2 as FQGNSA. This CDR3 contains 14 residues. This chain's CDR3 is CASSLSGITYEQYF. DNA for the CDR3: TGTGCCAGCAGCTTGTCAGGGATAACCTACGAGCAGTACTTC.

The rearrangement uses TRBV20-1 and TRBJ1-2; no definite D call. Germline CDR1 reads DFQATT; CDR2 reads SNEGSKA (reference sequence). The CDR3 has 12 residues. The V and J ends lost 0 bases and 8 bases respectively, with 10 bases between them. The CDR3 region has the DNA TGCAGTGCTAGAGATCTCCAGCGGGGCTACACCTTC. Residues: CSARDLQRGYTF.

The chain carries TRBV20-1 and TRBJ1-1; 9 bases map to TRBD1. CDR3 size: 11 residues. Germline V gene data show CDR1 as DFQATT and CDR2 as SNEGSKA (reference sequence). The V gene end was trimmed by 6 bases and the J gene end by 10 bases; junction bases not matched to a gene: 6. CDR3 sequence: CSAGQGLSAFF. In DNA form, the CDR3 reads TGCAGTGCGGGACAGGGCCTATCAGCTTTCTTT.